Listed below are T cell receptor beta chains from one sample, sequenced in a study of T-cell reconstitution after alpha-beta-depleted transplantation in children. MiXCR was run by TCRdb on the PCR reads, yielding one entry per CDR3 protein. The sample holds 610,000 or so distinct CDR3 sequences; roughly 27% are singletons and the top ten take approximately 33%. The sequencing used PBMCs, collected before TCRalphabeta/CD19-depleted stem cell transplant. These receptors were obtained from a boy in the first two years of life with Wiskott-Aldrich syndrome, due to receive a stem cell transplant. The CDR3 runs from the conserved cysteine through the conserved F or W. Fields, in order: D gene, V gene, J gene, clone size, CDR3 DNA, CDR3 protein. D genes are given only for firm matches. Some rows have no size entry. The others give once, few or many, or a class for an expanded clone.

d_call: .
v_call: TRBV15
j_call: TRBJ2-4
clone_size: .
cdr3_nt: TGTGCCACCAGCAGAGGCCCGATAGGTGACAGAAAAAACATTCAGTACTTC
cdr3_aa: CATSRGPIGDRKNIQYF

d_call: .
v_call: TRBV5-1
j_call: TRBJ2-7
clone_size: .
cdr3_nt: TGCGCCAGCAGCTTGGGTGTCCCACAGGGCTGGTACGAGCAGTACTTC
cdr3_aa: CASSLGVPQGWYEQYF

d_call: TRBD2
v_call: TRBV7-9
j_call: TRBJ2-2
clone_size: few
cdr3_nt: TGTGCCAGCAGCCCCCTAGCGGGATTTGGCACCGGGGAGCTGTTTTTT
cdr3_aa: CASSPLAGFGTGELFF

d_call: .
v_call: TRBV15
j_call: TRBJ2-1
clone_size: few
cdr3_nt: TGTGCCACCAGCAGAGATGCGGGACTTTACAATGAGCAGTTCTTC
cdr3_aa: CATSRDAGLYNEQFF

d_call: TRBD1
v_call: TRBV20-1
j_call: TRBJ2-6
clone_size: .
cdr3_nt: TGCAGTGCTTACCTTACCGGGACAGGGGCTGGGGCCAACGTCCTGACTTTC
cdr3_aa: CSAYLTGTGAGANVLTF

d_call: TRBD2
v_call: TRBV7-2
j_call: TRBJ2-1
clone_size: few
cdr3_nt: TGTGCCAGCAGGTTGGGATCGGGACTAGAGTCCAATGAGCAGTTCTTC
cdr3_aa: CASRLGSGLESNEQFF

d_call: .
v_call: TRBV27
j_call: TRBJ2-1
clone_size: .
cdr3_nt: TGTGCCAGCAGACTCCGGGACCCATACTACAATGAGCAGTTCTTC
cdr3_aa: CASRLRDPYYNEQFF

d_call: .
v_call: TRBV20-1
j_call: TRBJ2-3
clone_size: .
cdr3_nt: TGCAGTGCCCTGGGCCCCACAGATACGCAGTATTTT
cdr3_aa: CSALGPTDTQYF

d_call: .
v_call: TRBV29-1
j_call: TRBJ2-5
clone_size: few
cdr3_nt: TGCAGCGTTGACCGGAACCCGCAAGAGACCCAGTACTTC
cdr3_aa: CSVDRNPQETQYF

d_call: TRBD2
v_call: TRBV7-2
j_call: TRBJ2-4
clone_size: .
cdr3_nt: TGTGCCAGCAGCACCCTGATGACTAGCGGGAGTAGGAGGGATGGGAGCAAAAACATTCAGTACTTC
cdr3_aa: CASSTLMTSGSRRDGSKNIQYF

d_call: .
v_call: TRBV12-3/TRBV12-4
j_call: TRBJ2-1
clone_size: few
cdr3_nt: TGTGCCAGCAGTTTACTCGGGGAGGCGTTCTTC
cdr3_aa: CASSLLGEAFF

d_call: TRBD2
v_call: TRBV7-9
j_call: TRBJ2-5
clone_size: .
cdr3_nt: TGTGCCAGCGGCCAACGGGAGGGACAAGAGACCCAGTACTTC
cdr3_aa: CASGQREGQETQYF

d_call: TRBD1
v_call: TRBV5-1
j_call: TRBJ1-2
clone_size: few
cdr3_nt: TGCGCCAGCAGCGCCGGGACAGGGGGCGCGAACTATGGCTACACCTTC
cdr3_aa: CASSAGTGGANYGYTF

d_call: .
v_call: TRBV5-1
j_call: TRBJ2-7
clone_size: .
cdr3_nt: TGCGCCAGCAGCTTGCGCGTCTCCTACGAGCAGTACTTC
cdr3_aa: CASSLRVSYEQYF

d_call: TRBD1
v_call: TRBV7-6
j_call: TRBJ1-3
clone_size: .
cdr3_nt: TGTGCCAGCAGCTCGGGACAGGGGGCGCATTTCCCTGGAAACACCATATATTTT
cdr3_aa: CASSSGQGAHFPGNTIYF

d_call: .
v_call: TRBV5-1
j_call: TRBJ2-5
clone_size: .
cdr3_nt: TGCGCCAGCAGCTTGGAGGCGCCTCAAGAGACCCAGTACTTC
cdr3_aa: CASSLEAPQETQYF

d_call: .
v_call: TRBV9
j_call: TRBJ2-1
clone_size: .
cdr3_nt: TGTGCCAGCAGCGTAACCGGGAGCTTTTCCTACAATGAGCAGTTCTTC
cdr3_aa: CASSVTGSFSYNEQFF

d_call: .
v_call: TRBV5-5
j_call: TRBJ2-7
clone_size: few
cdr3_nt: TGTGCCAGCGGATCCGGCATGGCCTACGAGCAGTACTTC
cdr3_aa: CASGSGMAYEQYF

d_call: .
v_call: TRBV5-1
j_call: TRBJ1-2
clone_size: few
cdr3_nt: TGCGCCAGCAGCTTTTTTTCTGCGGACTGGCTCAACACCTTC
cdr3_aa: CASSFFSADWLNTF

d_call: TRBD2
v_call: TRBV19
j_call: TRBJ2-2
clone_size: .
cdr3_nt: TGTGCCAGTAGTCCCAAGACTAGCGGGTGGTCCGGGGAGCTGTTTTTT
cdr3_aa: CASSPKTSGWSGELFF

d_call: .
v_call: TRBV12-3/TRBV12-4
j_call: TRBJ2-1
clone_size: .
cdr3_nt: TGTGCCAGCAGACAGGGTCATGAGCAGTTCTTC
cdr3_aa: CASRQGHEQFF

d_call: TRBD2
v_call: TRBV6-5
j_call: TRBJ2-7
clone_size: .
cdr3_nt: TGTGCCAGCAGTTACACTAGCGGCTTACCTTCGGAGCAGTACTTC
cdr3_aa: CASSYTSGLPSEQYF

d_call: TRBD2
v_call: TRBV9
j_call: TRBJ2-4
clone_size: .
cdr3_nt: TGTGCCAGCAGCTTGAGGGGGGAGCGGGAGGGCATCAAAAACATTCAGTACTTC
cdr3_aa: CASSLRGEREGIKNIQYF

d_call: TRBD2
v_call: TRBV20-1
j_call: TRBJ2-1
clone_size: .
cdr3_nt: TGCAGTGCTAGAGGGCTAGCGGGAGGGGTTATTGAGCAGTTCTTC
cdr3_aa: CSARGLAGGVIEQFF

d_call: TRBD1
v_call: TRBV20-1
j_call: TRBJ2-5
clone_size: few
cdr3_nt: TGCAGTGCTGAGGGGGCGGTGGGCCAAGAGACCCAGTACTTC
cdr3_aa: CSAEGAVGQETQYF

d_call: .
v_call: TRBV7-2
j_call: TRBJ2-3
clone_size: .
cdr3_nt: TGTGCCAACCGGAGGGGGGCTAGCACAGATACGCAGTATTTT
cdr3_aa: CANRRGASTDTQYF

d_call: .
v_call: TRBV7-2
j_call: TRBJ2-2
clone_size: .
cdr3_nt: TGTGCCAGCAGCTTGAATGGGGCTTTGTTTTTT
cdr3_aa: CASSLNGALFF

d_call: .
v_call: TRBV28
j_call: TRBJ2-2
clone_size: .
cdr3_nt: TGTGCCGGCATATCAGGGCTAACAAGCACCGGGGAGCTGTTTTTT
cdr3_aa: CAGISGLTSTGELFF

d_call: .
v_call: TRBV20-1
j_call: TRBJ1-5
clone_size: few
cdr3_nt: TGCAGTGCTAGACCTCGTGGGACGGATATCAATCAGCCCCAGCATTTT
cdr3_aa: CSARPRGTDINQPQHF

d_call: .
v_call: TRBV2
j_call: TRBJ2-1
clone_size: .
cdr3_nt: TGTGCCAGCCGGCAGGGACCCTACAATGAGCAGTTCTTC
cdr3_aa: CASRQGPYNEQFF

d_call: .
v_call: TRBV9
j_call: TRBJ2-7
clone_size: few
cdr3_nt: TGTGCCAGCAGCGTAATGTCAGGGGCCGAGCAGTACTTC
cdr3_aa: CASSVMSGAEQYF

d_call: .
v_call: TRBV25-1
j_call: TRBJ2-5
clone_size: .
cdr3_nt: TGTGCCAGCAGTGACCCAAACAGGGCTGTGACCCAGTACTTC
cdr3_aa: CASSDPNRAVTQYF

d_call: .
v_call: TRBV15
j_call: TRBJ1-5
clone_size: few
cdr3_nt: TGTGCCACCAGCAGAGATTTGAGGGGTCAGCCCCAGCATTTT
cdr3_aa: CATSRDLRGQPQHF

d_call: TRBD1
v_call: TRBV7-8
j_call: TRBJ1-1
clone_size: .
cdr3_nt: TGTGCCAGCAGCTTACCCGACAGGGAGCATGGACCCTACACTGAAGCTTTCTTT
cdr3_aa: CASSLPDREHGPYTEAFF

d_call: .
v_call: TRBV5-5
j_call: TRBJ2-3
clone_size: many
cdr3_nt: TGTGCCAGCAGCCGAGGGAGCGCGCCGAGCACAGATACGCAGTATTTT
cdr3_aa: CASSRGSAPSTDTQYF

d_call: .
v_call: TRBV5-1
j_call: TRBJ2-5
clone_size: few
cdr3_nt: TGCGCCAGCAGCTTGGGACCTTACCAAGAGACCCAGTACTTC
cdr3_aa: CASSLGPYQETQYF

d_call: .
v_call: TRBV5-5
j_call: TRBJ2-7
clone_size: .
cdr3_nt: TGTGCCAGCAGCTTGGAGGGTAGGTCGGGGGGCCGGATCTACGAGCAGTACTTC
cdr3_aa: CASSLEGRSGGRIYEQYF

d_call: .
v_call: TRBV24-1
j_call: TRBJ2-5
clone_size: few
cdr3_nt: TGTGCCACCCCCTTGGAGACCCAGTACTTC
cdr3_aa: CATPLETQYF

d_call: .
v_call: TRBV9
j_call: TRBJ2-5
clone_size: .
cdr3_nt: TGTGCCAGCAGCGGGTCAGGGGTCAGTCAAGAGACCCAGTACTTC
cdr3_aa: CASSGSGVSQETQYF

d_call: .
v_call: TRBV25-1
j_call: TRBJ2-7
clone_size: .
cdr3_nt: TGTGCCAGCAGTGATCCCTACTCCTACGAGCAGTACTTC
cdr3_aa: CASSDPYSYEQYF

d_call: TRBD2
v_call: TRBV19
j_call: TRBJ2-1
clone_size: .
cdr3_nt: TGTGCCAGTAGTATTCCGTTCGGGCTAGCGGAGTACAATGAGCAGTTCTTC
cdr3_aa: CASSIPFGLAEYNEQFF

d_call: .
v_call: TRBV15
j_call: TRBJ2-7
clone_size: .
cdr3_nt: TGTGCCACCAGCAGCAAAGACGGGACAAGGAGAGTCTACGAGCAGTACTTC
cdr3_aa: CATSSKDGTRRVYEQYF

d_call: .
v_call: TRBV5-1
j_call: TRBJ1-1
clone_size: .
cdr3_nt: TGCGCCAGCAGCCACGGCCTGAGCGGGGGCAGTGAAGCTTTCTTT
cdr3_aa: CASSHGLSGGSEAFF

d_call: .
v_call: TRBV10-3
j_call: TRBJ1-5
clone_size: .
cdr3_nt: TGTGCCATCAGTGAGTCCGGGTATGATCAGCCCCAGCATTTT
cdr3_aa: CAISESGYDQPQHF

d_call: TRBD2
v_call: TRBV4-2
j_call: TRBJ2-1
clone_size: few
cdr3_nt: TGTGCCAGCAGCCCTCGAACTAGCGGGAGCTTAAACAATGAGCAGTTCTTC
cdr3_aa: CASSPRTSGSLNNEQFF

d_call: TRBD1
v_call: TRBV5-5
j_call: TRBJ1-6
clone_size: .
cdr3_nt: TGTGCCAGCAGCGCAGGACAGGGGACGGGAAATTCACCCCTCCACTTC
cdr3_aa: CASSAGQGTGNSPLHF

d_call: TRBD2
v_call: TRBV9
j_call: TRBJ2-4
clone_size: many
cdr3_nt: TGTGCCAGCAGCGTAGGGCTAGCGGGGACCAAAAACATTCAGTACTTC
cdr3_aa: CASSVGLAGTKNIQYF

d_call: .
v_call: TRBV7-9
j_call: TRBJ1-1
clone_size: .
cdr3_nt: TGTGCCAGCAGCCCGACCGGACAGTACACTGAAGCTTTCTTT
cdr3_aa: CASSPTGQYTEAFF